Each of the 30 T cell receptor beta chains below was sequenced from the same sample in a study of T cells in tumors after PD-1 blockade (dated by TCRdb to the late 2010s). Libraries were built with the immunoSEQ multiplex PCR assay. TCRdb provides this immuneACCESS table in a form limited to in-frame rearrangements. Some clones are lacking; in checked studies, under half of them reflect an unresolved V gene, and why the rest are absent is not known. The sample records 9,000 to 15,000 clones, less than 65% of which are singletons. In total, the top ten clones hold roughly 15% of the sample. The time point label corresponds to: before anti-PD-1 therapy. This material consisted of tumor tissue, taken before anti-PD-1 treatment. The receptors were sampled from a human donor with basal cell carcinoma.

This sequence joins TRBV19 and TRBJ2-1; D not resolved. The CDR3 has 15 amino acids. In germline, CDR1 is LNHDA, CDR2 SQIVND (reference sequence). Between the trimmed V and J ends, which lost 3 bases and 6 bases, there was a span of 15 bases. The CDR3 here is CASSISAVSGNEQFF. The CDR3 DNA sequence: TGTGCCAGTAGTATCTCCGCGGTTTCGGGCAATGAGCAGTTCTTC. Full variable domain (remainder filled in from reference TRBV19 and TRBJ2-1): DGGITQSPKYLFRKEGQNVTLSCEQNLNHDAMYWYRQDPGQGLRLIYYSQIVNDFQKGDIAEGYSVSREKKESFPLTVTSAQKNPTAFYLCASSISAVSGNEQFFGPGTRLTVL.

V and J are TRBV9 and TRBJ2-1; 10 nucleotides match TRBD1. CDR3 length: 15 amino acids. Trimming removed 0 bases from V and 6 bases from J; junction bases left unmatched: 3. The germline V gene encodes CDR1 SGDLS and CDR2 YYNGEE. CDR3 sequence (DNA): TGTGCCAGCAGCGTAGGGGGACAGGGGCTCAATGAGCAGTTCTTC. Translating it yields CASSVGGQGLNEQFF.

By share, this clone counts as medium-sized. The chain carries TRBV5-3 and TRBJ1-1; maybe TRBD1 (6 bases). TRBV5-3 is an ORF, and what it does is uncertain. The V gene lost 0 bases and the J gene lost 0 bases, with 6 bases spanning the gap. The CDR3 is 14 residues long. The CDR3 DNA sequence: TGTGCCAGAAGCTTGGACAGGGTGAACACTGAAGCTTTCTTT. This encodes CARSLDRVNTEAFF.

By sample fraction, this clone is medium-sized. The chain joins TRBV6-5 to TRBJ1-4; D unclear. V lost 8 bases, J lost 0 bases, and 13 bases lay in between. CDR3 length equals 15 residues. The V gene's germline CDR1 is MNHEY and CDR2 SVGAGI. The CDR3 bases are TGTGCCAGCCAGTCCACCTTTGCAACTAATGAAAAACTGTTTTTT. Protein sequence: CASQSTFATNEKLFF.

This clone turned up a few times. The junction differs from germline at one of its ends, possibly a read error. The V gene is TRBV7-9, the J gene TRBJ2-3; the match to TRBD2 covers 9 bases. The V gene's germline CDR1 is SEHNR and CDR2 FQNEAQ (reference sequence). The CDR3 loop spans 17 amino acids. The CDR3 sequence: CASTLAGVNLGTDTQYF. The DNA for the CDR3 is TGTGCCAGCACCTTAGCGGGAGTAAATTTGGGCACAGATACGCAGTATTTT.

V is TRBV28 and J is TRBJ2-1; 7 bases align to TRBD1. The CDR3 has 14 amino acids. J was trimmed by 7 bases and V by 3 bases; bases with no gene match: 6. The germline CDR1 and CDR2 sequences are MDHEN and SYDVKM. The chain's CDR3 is CASSLNDRENEQFF. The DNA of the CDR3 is TGTGCCAGCAGTTTGAATGACAGGGAGAATGAGCAGTTCTTC.

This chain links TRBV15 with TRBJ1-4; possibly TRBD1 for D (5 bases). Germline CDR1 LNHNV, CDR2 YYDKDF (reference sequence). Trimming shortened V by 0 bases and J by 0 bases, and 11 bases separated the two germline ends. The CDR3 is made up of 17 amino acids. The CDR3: CATSREFRTTTNEKLFF. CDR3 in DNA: TGTGCCACCAGCAGAGAGTTCAGGACAACAACTAATGAAAAACTGTTTTTT.

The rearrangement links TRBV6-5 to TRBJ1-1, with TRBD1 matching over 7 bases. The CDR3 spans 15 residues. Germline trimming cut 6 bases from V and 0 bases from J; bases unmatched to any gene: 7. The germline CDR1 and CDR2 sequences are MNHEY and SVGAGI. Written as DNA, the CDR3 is TGTGCCAGCAGGCTTTCAGGGGGAATGAACACTGAAGCTTTCTTT. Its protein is CASRLSGGMNTEAFF.

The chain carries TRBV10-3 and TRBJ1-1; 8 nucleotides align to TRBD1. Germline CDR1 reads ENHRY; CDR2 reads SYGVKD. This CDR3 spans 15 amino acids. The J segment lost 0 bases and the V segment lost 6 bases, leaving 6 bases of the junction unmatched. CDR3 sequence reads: CAIRGQAVLNTEAFF. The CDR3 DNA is TGTGCCATCAGGGGACAGGCGGTATTGAACACTGAAGCTTTCTTT.

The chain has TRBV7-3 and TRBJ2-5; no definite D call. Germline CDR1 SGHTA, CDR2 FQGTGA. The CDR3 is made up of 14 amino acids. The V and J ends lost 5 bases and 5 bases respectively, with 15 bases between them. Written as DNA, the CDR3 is TGTGCCAGCAGCATAGACCCCAGTAAGGAGACCCAGTACTTC. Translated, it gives CASSIDPSKETQYF.

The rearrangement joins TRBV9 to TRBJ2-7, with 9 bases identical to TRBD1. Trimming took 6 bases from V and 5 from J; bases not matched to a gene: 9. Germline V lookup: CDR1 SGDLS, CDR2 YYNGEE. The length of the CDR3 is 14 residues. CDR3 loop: CASTDGTGTDEQYF. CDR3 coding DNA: TGTGCCAGCACCGATGGGACAGGGACCGACGAGCAGTACTTC.

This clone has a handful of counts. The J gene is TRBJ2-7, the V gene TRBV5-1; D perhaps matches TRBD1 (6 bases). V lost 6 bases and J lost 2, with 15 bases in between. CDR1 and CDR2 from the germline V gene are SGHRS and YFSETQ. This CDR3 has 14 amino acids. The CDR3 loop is CASNRDRTPYEQYF. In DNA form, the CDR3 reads TGCGCCAGCAACAGAGACAGGACTCCCTACGAGCAGTACTTC.

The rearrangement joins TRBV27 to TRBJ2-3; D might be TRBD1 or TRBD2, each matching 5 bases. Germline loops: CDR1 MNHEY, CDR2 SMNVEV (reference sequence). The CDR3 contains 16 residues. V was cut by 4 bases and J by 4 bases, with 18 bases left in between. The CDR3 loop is CASSSPAGQGADTQYF. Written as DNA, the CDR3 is TGTGCCAGCAGTTCCCCGGCGGGTCAAGGGGCAGATACGCAGTATTTT.

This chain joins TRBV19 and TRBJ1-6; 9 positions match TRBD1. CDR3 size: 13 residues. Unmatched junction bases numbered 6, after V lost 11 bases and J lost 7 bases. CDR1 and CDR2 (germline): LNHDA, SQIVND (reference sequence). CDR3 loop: CAGSDRGNSPLHF. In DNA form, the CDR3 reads TGTGCCGGCTCGGACAGGGGAAATTCACCCCTCCACTTT.

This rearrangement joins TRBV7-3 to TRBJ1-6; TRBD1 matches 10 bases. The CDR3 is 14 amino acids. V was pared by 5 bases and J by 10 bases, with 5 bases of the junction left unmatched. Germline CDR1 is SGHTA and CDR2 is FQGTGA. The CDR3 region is CASSLGGQGSPLHF. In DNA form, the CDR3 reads TGTGCCAGCAGCCTCGGGGGACAGGGGTCACCCCTCCACTTT.

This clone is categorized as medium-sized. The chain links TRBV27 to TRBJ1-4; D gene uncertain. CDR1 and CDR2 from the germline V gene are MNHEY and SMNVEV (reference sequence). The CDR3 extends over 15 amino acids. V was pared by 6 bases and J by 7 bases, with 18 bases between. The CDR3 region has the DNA TGTGCCAGCAGCCTTACCGGGATTAGAGCTGAAAAACTGTTTTTT. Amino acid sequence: CASSLTGIRAEKLFF. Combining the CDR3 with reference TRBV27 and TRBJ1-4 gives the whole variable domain EAQVTQNPRYLITVTGKKLTVTCSQNMNHEYMSWYRQDPGLGLRQIYYSMNVEVTDKGDVPEGYKVSRKEKRNFPLILESPSPNQTSLYFCASSLTGIRAEKLFFGSGTQLSVL.

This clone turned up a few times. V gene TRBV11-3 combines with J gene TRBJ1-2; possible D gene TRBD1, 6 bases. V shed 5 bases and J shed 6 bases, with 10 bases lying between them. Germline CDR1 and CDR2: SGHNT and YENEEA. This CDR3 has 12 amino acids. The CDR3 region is CASSPRTDGYTF. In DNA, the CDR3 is TGTGCCAGCAGCCCAAGGACAGATGGCTACACCTTC.

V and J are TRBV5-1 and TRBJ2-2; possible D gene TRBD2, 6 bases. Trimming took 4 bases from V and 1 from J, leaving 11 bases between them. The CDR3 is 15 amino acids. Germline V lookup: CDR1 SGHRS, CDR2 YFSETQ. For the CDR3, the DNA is TGCGCCAGCAGCAAACGACTAGAGAACACCGGGGAGCTGTTTTTT. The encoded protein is CASSKRLENTGELFF.

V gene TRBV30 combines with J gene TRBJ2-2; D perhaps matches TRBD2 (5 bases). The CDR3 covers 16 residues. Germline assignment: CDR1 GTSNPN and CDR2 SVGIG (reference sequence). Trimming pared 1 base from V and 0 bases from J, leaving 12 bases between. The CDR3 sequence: CAWSGGTGTNTGELFF. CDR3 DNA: TGTGCCTGGAGTGGGGGAACGGGAACGAACACCGGGGAGCTGTTTTTT.

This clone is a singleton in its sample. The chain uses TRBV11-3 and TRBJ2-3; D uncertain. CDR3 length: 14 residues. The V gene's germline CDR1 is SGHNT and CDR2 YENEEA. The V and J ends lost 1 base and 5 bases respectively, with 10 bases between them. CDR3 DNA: TGTGCCAGCAGCTTAGTGAATGTCGGAGATACGCAGTATTTT. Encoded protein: CASSLVNVGDTQYF.

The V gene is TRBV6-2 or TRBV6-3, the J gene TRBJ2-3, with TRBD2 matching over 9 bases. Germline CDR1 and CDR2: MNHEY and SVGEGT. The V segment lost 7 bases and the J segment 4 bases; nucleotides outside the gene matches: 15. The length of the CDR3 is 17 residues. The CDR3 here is CASNPQSREGRADTQYF. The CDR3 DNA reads TGTGCCAGCAACCCCCAGTCGCGGGAGGGCCGGGCAGATACGCAGTATTTT.

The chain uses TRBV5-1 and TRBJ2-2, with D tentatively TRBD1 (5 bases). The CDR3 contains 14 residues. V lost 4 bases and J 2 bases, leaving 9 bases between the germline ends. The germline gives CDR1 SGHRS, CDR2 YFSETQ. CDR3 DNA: TGCGCCAGCAGCGTGGACACTAACACCGGGGAGCTGTTTTTT. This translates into CASSVDTNTGELFF.

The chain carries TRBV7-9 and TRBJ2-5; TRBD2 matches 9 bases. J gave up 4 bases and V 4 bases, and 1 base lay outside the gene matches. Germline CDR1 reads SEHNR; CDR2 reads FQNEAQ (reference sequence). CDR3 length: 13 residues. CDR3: CASSSTSGETQYF. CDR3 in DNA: TGTGCCAGCAGCTCGACTAGCGGAGAGACCCAGTACTTC.

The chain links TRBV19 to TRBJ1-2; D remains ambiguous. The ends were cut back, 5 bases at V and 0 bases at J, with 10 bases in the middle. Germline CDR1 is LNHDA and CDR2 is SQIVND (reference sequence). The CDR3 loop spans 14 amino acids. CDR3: CASSAQTANYGYTF. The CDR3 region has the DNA TGTGCCAGTAGTGCCCAAACAGCTAACTATGGCTACACCTTC.

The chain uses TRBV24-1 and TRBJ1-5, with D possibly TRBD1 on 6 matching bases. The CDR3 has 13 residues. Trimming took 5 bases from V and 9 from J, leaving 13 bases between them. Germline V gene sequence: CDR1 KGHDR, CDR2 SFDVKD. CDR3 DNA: TGTGCCACCAGTGTAGGGGGTCGCTGGCCCCAGCATTTT. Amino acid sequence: CATSVGGRWPQHF.

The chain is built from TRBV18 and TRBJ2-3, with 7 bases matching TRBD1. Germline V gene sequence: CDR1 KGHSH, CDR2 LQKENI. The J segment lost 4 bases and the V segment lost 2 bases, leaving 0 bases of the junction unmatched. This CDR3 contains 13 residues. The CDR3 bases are TGTGCCAGCTCACCAGGACAGGCAGATACGCAGTATTTT. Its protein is CASSPGQADTQYF. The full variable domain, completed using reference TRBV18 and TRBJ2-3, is NAGVMQNPRHLVRRRGQEARLRCSPMKGHSHVYWYRQLPEEGLKFMVYLQKENIIDESGMPKERFSAEFPKEGPSILRIQQVVRGDSAAYFCASSPGQADTQYFGPGTRLTVL.

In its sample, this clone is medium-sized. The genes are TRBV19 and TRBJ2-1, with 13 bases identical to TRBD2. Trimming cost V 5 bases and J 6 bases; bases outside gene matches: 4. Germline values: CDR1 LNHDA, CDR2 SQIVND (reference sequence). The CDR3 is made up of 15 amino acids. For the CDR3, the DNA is TGTGCCAGTAGTTTCGGGACTAGCGGGGCCAATGAGCAGTTCTTC. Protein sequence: CASSFGTSGANEQFF.

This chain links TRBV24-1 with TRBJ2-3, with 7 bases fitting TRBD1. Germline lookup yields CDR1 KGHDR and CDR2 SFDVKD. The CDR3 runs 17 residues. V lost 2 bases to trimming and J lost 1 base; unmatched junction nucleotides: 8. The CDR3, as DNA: TGTGCCACCAGTGATTACGATATACAGGGGCGCACAGATACGCAGTATTTT. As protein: CATSDYDIQGRTDTQYF.

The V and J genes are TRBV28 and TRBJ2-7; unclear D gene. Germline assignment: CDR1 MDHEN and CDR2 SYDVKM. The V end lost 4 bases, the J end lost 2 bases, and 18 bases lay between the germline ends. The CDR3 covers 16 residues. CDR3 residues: CASSSSGVGPTYEQYF. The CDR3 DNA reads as TGTGCCAGCAGTTCCTCTGGGGTGGGCCCCACCTACGAGCAGTACTTC.

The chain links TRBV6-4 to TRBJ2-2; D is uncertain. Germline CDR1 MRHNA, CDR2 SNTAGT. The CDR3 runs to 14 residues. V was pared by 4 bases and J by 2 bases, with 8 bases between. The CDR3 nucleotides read TGTGCCAGCAGTGGGACCGTTAACACCGGGGAGCTGTTTTTT. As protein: CASSGTVNTGELFF.